The present entry profiles one TCR beta chain with its context. The sample comes from a study of blood T cell repertoires in COVID-19. Some clones are missing from TCRdb's copy, which holds only in-frame ones; the method was immunoSEQ multiplex PCR. Seen here are 95,000 to 150,000 clones, 80% to 85% observed once, and the top ten hold roughly 4%. Material for sequencing was PBMCs or T cells enriched from blood (not recorded which). This sequence originates from a woman in her twenties or thirties who had recovered from COVID-19.

The chain's CDR3 is CASSALGPLYNEQFF. CDR3 nucleotide sequence: TGTGCCAGCAGCGCCCTGGGGCCGCTGTACAATGAGCAGTTCTTC. The chain carries TRBV9 and TRBJ2-1; possible D gene TRBD1, 5 bases. The ends were cut back, 3 bases at V and 4 bases at J, with 14 bases in the middle. Germline V gives CDR1 SGDLS, CDR2 YYNGEE. The CDR3 runs 15 residues.